This is a list of T cell receptor beta chains from one sample in a study of T cells after yellow fever vaccination. TCRdb re-called the 5' RACE reads through MiXCR, storing one row per CDR3 protein. The sample carries fewer than 350,000 distinct CDR3 sequences, approximately 3.8% recorded once. Here the sequenced sample was PBMCs, taken on the day of the yellow fever booster vaccination. Source of these receptors: a man aged 18 to 29 who received the YFV17D yellow fever vaccine. The CDR3 runs from the conserved cysteine through the conserved F or W. Each record gives: V gene, D gene, J gene, clone size, CDR3 DNA, CDR3 protein. D genes are given only for firm matches. Some rows have no size entry. The others give once, few or many, or a class for an expanded clone.

v_call: TRBV4-3
d_call: -
j_call: TRBJ1-4
clone_size: many
cdr3_nt: TGCGCCAGCAGCCAAGATTCCCGAAAACTGTTTTTT
cdr3_aa: CASSQDSRKLFF

v_call: TRBV11-2
d_call: -
j_call: TRBJ2-3
clone_size: -
cdr3_nt: TGTGCCAGCAGAAGCGGCACAGATACGCAGTATTTT
cdr3_aa: CASRSGTDTQYF

v_call: TRBV7-2
d_call: -
j_call: TRBJ1-1
clone_size: many
cdr3_nt: TGTGCCAGCAGCCGATTATACAACACTGAAGCTTTCTTT
cdr3_aa: CASSRLYNTEAFF

v_call: TRBV12-3/TRBV12-4
d_call: -
j_call: TRBJ2-1
clone_size: many
cdr3_nt: TGTGCCAGCAGTTTAATAGGAGATTACAATGAGCAGTTCTTC
cdr3_aa: CASSLIGDYNEQFF

v_call: TRBV4-2
d_call: -
j_call: TRBJ1-2
clone_size: few
cdr3_nt: TGTGCCAGCAGCCAAGGGGAGGGCCAACGCTATGGCTACACCTTC
cdr3_aa: CASSQGEGQRYGYTF

v_call: TRBV7-8
d_call: TRBD2
j_call: TRBJ2-5
clone_size: many
cdr3_nt: TGTGCCAGCAGCCCTAAGCGGAGTAGCGGGAAAGAGACCCAGTACTTC
cdr3_aa: CASSPKRSSGKETQYF

v_call: TRBV27
d_call: TRBD2
j_call: TRBJ2-5
clone_size: many
cdr3_nt: TGTGCCAGCAGTTCCCCAGCGGGGGCGGAGGAGACCCAGTACTTC
cdr3_aa: CASSSPAGAEETQYF

v_call: TRBV11-2
d_call: TRBD2
j_call: TRBJ2-1
clone_size: few
cdr3_nt: TGTGCCAGCAGCTTACATAGCGGGGGGGCCTTGCCCCCGAACAATGAGCAGTTCTTC
cdr3_aa: CASSLHSGGALPPNNEQFF

v_call: TRBV10-3
d_call: -
j_call: TRBJ2-3
clone_size: many
cdr3_nt: TGTGCCATCGGGGGAACCCAAGATACGCAGTATTTT
cdr3_aa: CAIGGTQDTQYF

v_call: TRBV6-6
d_call: -
j_call: TRBJ2-5
clone_size: -
cdr3_nt: TGTGCCAGCAGCAGCCCTAATATGCACGGAGAGACCCAGTACTTC
cdr3_aa: CASSSPNMHGETQYF

v_call: TRBV20-1
d_call: -
j_call: TRBJ2-2
clone_size: many
cdr3_nt: TGCAGTGCTAGAGATCCGGGGCCGAACACCGGGGAGCTGTTTTTT
cdr3_aa: CSARDPGPNTGELFF

v_call: TRBV24-1
d_call: -
j_call: TRBJ2-5
clone_size: -
cdr3_nt: TGTGCCACCTCAGACTGGGGGACGGAAGAGACCCAGTACTTC
cdr3_aa: CATSDWGTEETQYF

v_call: TRBV6-6
d_call: -
j_call: TRBJ1-2
clone_size: -
cdr3_nt: TGTGCCAGCAGTTACGTACGGGGCACGGGGGGCTACACCTTC
cdr3_aa: CASSYVRGTGGYTF